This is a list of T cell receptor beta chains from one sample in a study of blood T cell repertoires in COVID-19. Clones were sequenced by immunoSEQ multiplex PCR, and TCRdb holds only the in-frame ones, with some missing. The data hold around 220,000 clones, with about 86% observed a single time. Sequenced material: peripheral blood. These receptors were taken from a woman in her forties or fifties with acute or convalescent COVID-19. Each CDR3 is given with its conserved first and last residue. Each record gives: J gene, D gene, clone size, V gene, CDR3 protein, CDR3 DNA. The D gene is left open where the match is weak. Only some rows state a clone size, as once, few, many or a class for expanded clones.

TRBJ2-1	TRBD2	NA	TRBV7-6	CASSPPGGTYNEQFF	TGTGCCAGCAGCCCCCCGGGGGGGACCTACAATGAGCAGTTCTTC
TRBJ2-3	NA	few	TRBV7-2	CASSLVPSSADTQYF	TGTGCCAGCAGCTTAGTGCCCTCTAGCGCAGATACGCAGTATTTT
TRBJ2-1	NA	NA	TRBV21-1	CASSGASGAGGEQFF	TGTGCCAGCAGCGGAGCATCCGGAGCGGGGGGTGAGCAGTTCTTC
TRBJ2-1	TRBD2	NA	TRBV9	CASSDGTSGSVTYNEQFF	TGTGCCAGCAGCGACGGGACTAGCGGGAGTGTAACCTACAATGAGCAGTTCTTC
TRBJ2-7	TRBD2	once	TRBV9	CASSVAAGGPYYEQYF	TGTGCCAGCAGCGTAGCCGCGGGGGGGCCATACTACGAGCAGTACTTC
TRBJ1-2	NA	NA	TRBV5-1	CASSLGRGNYGYTF	TGCGCCAGCAGCTTGGGTAGGGGAAACTATGGCTACACCTTC
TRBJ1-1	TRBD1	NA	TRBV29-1	CSVGQGVSSAFF	TGCAGCGTTGGACAGGGCGTCTCGTCGGCTTTCTTT
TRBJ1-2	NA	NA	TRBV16	CASSHVRADYGYTF	TGTGCCAGCAGCCATGTGCGGGCGGACTATGGCTACACCTTC
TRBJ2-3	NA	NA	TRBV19	CATTDYKHTDTQYF	TGTGCCACCACGGACTATAAACACACAGATACGCAGTATTTT
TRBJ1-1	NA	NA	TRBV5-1	CASSPQGGDTEAFF	TGCGCCAGCAGCCCCCAAGGGGGGGACACTGAAGCTTTCTTT
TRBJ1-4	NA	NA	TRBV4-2	CASSQDTTNEKLFF	TGTGCCAGCAGCCAAGACACAACTAATGAAAAACTGTTTTTT
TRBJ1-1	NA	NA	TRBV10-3	CAISSGTVNTEAFF	TGTGCCATCAGTTCCGGGACTGTGAACACTGAAGCTTTCTTT
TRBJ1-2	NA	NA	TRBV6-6	CASSYSTQNSGYTF	TGTGCCAGCAGTTACTCCACCCAAAACTCTGGCTACACCTTC
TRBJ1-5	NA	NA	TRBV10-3	CAISDRNQPQHF	TGTGCCATCAGTGACCGGAATCAGCCCCAGCATTTT
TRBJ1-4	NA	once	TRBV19	CASSDPLGGLIEKLFF	TGTGCCAGTAGTGACCCCCTTGGAGGGTTAATTGAAAAACTGTTTTTT